Presented here are 8 T cell receptor beta chains from one specimen sequenced in a study of blood T cell repertoires in COVID-19. Libraries were prepared by immunoSEQ multiplex PCR; TCRdb keeps only in-frame clonotypes and omits some of them. There are over 90,000 clones in the sample; approximately 82% occur only once, and roughly 10% lies in the top ten. The sample consisted of peripheral blood. Receptors originate from a man in his fifties or sixties with active or convalescent COVID-19.

As for this clone: The limits of the CDR3 on the DNA are not certain, so only TCRdb's listed CDR3 is given. This chain connects TRBV28 to TRBJ2-1; the D call TRBD1 from the table was never checked on the DNA. CDR1 is MDHEN and CDR2 is SYDVKM in the germline V gene. The CDR3 length equals 14 residues, ends included. The chain's CDR3 is CASSSSTGLREQFF.

V and J are TRBV2 and TRBJ1-2; weak D call: TRBD1 (5 bases). Germline loops: CDR1 SNHLY, CDR2 FYNNEI. Trimming left V 4 bases short and J 4 bases short, with 13 bases between. The CDR3 has 14 amino acids. DNA of the CDR3: TGTGCCAGCAGTGGGCAGGGCGGCTTCTATGGCTACACCTTC. This sequence encodes CASSGQGGFYGYTF.

The chain employs TRBV10-2 and TRBJ2-5, with a possible D match to TRBD2 (7 bases). This CDR3 is 12 amino acids long. Trimming left V 8 bases short and J 6 bases short, with 13 bases between. Germline-derived CDR1 and CDR2 are WSHSY and SAAADI. The CDR3 is CASGRGEKTQYF. The CDR3 DNA reads as TGCGCCAGCGGGAGGGGGGAGAAGACCCAGTACTTC.

This chain links TRBV12-3 or TRBV12-4 with TRBJ2-7, with D maybe TRBD2 (6 bases). Trimming cost V 7 bases and J 3 bases, with 13 bases left between them. This CDR3 has 13 residues. CDR3 sequence: CASTLRGGYEQYF. CDR3 coding DNA: TGTGCCAGCACCCTTCGGGGAGGCTACGAGCAGTACTTC.

CDR3 bases: TGTGCCAGCAGTGATGGAGGGGCGCTCGAGACCCAGTACTTC. It is translated as CASSDGGALETQYF. This rearrangement joins TRBV6-1 to TRBJ2-5, with D perhaps matching TRBD2 (6 bases). The ends were cut back, 3 bases at V and 5 bases at J, with 13 bases in the middle. Per germline, CDR1 MNHNS and CDR2 SASEGT. The CDR3 has 14 amino acids.

The gene calls are TRBV9 and TRBJ1-1; TRBD1 matches 7 bases. The V gene's germline CDR1 is SGDLS and CDR2 YYNGEE. The V gene end was trimmed by 4 bases and the J gene end by 2 bases; junction bases not matched to a gene: 11. The CDR3 spans 16 residues. DNA for the CDR3: TGTGCCAGCAGCAGCTCTGGGACAGAAGTAAACACTGAAGCTTTCTTT. This encodes CASSSSGTEVNTEAFF.

The chain couples TRBV3-1 (or the pseudogene TRBV3-2) to TRBJ2-1; 14 positions match TRBD2. The V and J ends lost 1 base and 10 bases, in that order; junction bases with no gene match: 12. This CDR3 is built from 18 residues. CDR1 and CDR2 (germline): LGHDT, YNNKEL (reference sequence). CDR3 sequence (DNA): TGTGCCAGCAGCCAAGCCCTACGAGGGACTAGCGGGAGAGACGAGCAGTTCTTC. The encoded protein is CASSQALRGTSGRDEQFF.

This clone was recorded once. J is TRBJ2-7 and V is TRBV27, with D tentatively TRBD1 (5 bases). The CDR3 is 13 amino acids. V was trimmed by 3 bases and J by 4 bases, leaving 10 bases between them. Germline assignment: CDR1 MNHEY and CDR2 SMNVEV (reference sequence). CDR3 bases: TGTGCCAGCAGTTTGAACAGGAGATACGAGCAGTACTTC. Translating it yields CASSLNRRYEQYF.